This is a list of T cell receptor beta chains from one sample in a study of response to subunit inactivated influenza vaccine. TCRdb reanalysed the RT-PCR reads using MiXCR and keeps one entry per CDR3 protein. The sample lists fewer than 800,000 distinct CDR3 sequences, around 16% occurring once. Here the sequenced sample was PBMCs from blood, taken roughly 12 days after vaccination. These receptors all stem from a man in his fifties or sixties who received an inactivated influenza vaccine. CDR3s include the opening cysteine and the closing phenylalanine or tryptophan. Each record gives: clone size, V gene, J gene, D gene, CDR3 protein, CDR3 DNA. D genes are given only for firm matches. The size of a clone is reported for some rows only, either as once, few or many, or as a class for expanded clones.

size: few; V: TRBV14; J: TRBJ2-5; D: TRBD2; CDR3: CASSQGTSGSWETQYF; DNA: TGTGCCAGCAGCCAAGGGACTAGCGGGAGTTGGGAGACCCAGTACTTC
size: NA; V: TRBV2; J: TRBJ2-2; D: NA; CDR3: CASSDQGSGELFF; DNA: TGTGCCAGCAGTGACCAGGGTTCCGGGGAGCTGTTTTTT
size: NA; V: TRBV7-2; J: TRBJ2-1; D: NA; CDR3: CASNSRRGSKNEQFF; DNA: TGTGCCAGCAACTCCCGCCGAGGGTCCAAAAATGAGCAGTTCTTC
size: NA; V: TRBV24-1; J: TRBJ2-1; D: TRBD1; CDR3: CATSDRQGASYEQFF; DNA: TGTGCCACCAGTGATAGACAGGGGGCCTCCTATGAGCAGTTCTTC
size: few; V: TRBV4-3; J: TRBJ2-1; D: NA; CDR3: CASSQDGVDSYNEQFF; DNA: TGCGCCAGCAGCCAAGACGGGGTAGACTCCTACAATGAGCAGTTCTTC
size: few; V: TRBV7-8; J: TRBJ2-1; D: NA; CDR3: CASSLGIDEQFF; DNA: TGTGCCAGCAGCTTAGGCATAGATGAGCAGTTCTTC
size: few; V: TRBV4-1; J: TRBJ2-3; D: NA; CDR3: CASSQATFSTDTQYF; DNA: TGCGCCAGCAGCCAAGCGACTTTTAGCACAGATACGCAGTATTTT
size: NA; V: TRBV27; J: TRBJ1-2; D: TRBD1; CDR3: CASGRDRGFYGYTF; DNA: TGTGCCAGCGGTAGGGACAGGGGATTCTATGGCTACACCTTC
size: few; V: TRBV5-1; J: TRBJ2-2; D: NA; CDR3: CASSFGQYNTGELFF; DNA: TGCGCCAGCAGCTTCGGACAGTACAACACCGGGGAGCTGTTTTTT
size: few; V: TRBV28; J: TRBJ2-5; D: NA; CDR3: CASSILPSIQLETQYF; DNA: TGTGCCAGCAGTATCCTCCCCTCGATACAATTAGAGACCCAGTACTTC
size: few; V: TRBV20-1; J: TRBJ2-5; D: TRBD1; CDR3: CSARKTGWSETQYF; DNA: TGCAGTGCTAGAAAGACAGGGTGGTCAGAGACCCAGTACTTC
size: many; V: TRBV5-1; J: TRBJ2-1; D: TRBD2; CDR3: CASSLAGDNEQFF; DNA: TGTGCCAGCAGCCTAGCGGGGGATAATGAGCAGTTCTTC
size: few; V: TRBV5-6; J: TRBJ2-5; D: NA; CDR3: CASSGPDQETQYF; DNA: TGTGCCAGCAGCGGCCCGGATCAAGAGACCCAGTACTTC
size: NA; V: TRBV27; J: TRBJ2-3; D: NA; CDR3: CASSALAIGPDTQYF; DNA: TGTGCCAGCAGTGCTCTAGCGATTGGGCCAGATACGCAGTATTTT
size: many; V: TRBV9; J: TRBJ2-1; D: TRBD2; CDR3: CASSNDEGLAGVEQFF; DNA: TGTGCCAGCAGCAACGATGAGGGACTAGCGGGAGTTGAGCAGTTCTTC
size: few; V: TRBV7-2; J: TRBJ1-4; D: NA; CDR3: CASSWKGEKLFF; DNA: TGTGCCAGCAGCTGGAAAGGGGAAAAACTGTTTTTT
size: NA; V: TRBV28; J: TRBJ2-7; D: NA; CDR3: CASSYQDPSYEQYF; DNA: TGTGCCAGCAGTTATCAAGACCCGTCCTACGAGCAGTACTTC
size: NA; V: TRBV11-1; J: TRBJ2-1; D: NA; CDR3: CASSLEGMRVAESSYNEQFF; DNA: TGTGCCAGCAGCTTAGAGGGGATGCGGGTAGCGGAGAGCTCCTACAATGAGCAGTTCTTC
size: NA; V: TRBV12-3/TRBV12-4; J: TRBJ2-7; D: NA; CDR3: CASSLRRFHEQYF; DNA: TGTGCCAGCAGCCTAAGGAGGTTCCACGAGCAGTACTTC
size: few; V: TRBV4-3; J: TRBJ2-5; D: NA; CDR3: CASSQDRKETQYF; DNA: TGCGCCAGCAGCCAAGACAGAAAAGAGACCCAGTACTTC
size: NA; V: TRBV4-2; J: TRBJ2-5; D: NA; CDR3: CASSQDEGETQYF; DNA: TGTGCCAGCAGCCAAGATGAGGGAGAGACCCAGTACTTC
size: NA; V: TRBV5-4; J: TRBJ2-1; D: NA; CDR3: CASSQPGLSYNEQFF; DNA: TGTGCCAGCAGCCAGCCGGGCCTCTCCTACAATGAGCAGTTCTTC
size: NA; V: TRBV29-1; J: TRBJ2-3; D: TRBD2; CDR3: CSVTSGSDTQYF; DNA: TGCAGCGTTACTAGCGGGAGTGATACGCAGTATTTT
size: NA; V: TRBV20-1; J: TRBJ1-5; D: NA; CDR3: CSARVLSNQPQHF; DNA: TGCAGTGCTAGAGTGCTGAGCAATCAGCCCCAGCATTTT